This T cell receptor (beta chain) was documented in a study of T cell responses to AZD1222 COVID-19 vaccine. The overall study: Analysis merged second doses at about 4 or about 12 weeks.

Turning to this clone: What it recognizes is unknown.

Some clones are missing from TCRdb's copy, which holds only in-frame ones; the method was immunoSEQ multiplex PCR. This table holds about 120,000 clones, around nine tenths found once. CDR1 is LNHNV and CDR2 is YYDKDF in the germline V gene (reference sequence). V lost 5 bases and J 0 bases, leaving 14 bases between the germline ends. The CDR3 has 15 amino acids. Study conclusions and caveats: Only a handful of individuals given AZD1222 were seropositive at baseline. Donors, mostly white British, included more females; clonal diversity was possibly underestimated. Spike-wide vaccine-associated CD4 TCRs dominated at 160-218 and 743-854.

This rearrangement joins TRBV15 to TRBJ2-7, with D possibly being TRBD1 or TRBD2 (5 bases each). The source was peripheral blood, collected on day 0 of AZD1222 vaccination. The receptor was isolated from an adult in good health. This CDR3 reads CATSEGRGSSYEQYF. The DNA for the CDR3 is TGTGCCACCAGCGAGGGGAGAGGGAGCTCCTACGAGCAGTACTTC.